The rows below give T cell receptor beta chains drawn from one sample of a study of blood T cells in healthy people across ages. TCRdb fed the 5' RACE reads into MiXCR, producing one record per CDR3 protein. Of roughly 800,000 distinct CDR3 sequences listed, about 37% were seen once; the top ten hold 10% to 15%. The sequencing sample was made of blood. These receptor sequences come from a man aged 18 to 30 in good health. The CDR3 runs from the conserved cysteine through the conserved F or W. Each record gives: D gene, V gene, J gene, CDR3 protein. A D gene is named only where the DNA matches it firmly.

>.|TRBV20-1|TRBJ1-1
CSARGGVREAFF
>.|TRBV4-3|TRBJ2-1
CASRADHYNEQFF
>.|TRBV5-6|TRBJ1-2
CASSWGPGAGANYGYTF
>TRBD1|TRBV5-1|TRBJ1-2
CASSVGQTSNGYTF
>.|TRBV20-1|TRBJ2-3
CSARVNGRTDTQYF
>TRBD1|TRBV6-5|TRBJ2-3
CASRFAIQGRDTQYF
>.|TRBV20-1|TRBJ2-5
CSARDWEETGWSETQYF
>.|TRBV5-1|TRBJ2-7
CASSFRSSSYEQYF
>.|TRBV5-1|TRBJ2-1
CASSLDETQFF
>.|TRBV10-3|TRBJ2-7
CAIKRQGGEQYF